The rows below give T cell receptor beta chains drawn from one sample of a study of T cell responses to AZD1222 COVID-19 vaccine. Generated by immunoSEQ multiplex PCR, the TCRdb table keeps only in-frame clones and is missing some. The table includes about 69,000 clones, roughly 85% detected once. Source: peripheral blood, taken on day 0 of AZD1222 vaccination. Every receptor here comes from an adult in good health. The CDR3 runs from the conserved cysteine through the conserved F or W. Each record gives: CDR3 protein, CDR3 DNA, D gene, clone size, J gene, V gene. The D gene is left open where the match is weak. Clone size, where shown, is once, few, many, or a class for clones that have expanded.

CDR3 protein: CASSLGTSISYEQYF; CDR3 DNA: TGTGCCAGCAGCTTAGGGACTAGCATTTCCTACGAGCAGTACTTC; D gene: TRBD2; clone size: .; J gene: TRBJ2-7; V gene: TRBV9
CDR3 protein: CASSQELAGDYNEQFF; CDR3 DNA: TGCGCCAGCAGCCAGGAACTAGCGGGAGACTACAATGAGCAGTTCTTC; D gene: TRBD2; clone size: few; J gene: TRBJ2-1; V gene: TRBV4-3
CDR3 protein: CASSHGTGDLYEQYF; CDR3 DNA: TGTGCCAGCAGCCACGGGACAGGGGACCTCTACGAGCAGTACTTC; D gene: TRBD1; clone size: once; J gene: TRBJ2-7; V gene: TRBV4-2
CDR3 protein: CASSQEGLGFLHEQFF; CDR3 DNA: TGTGCCAGCAGCCAAGAAGGACTAGGCTTTCTCCATGAGCAGTTCTTC; D gene: TRBD2; clone size: .; J gene: TRBJ2-1; V gene: TRBV3-1/TRBV3-2
CDR3 protein: CASSKTSGTDEQFF; CDR3 DNA: TGTGCCAGCAGCAAGACTAGCGGGACAGACGAGCAGTTCTTC; D gene: TRBD2; clone size: .; J gene: TRBJ2-1; V gene: TRBV11-3
CDR3 protein: CASSETGVTYEQYF; CDR3 DNA: TGTGCCAGCAGTGAGACGGGGGTTACCTACGAGCAGTACTTC; D gene: .; clone size: .; J gene: TRBJ2-7; V gene: TRBV25-1
CDR3 protein: CASSQSVGSNQPQHF; CDR3 DNA: TGTGCCAGCTCCCAGTCCGTCGGTAGCAATCAGCCCCAGCATTTT; D gene: .; clone size: .; J gene: TRBJ1-5; V gene: TRBV18
CDR3 protein: CASITSPVVNTEAFF; CDR3 DNA: TGTGCCAGCATTACCAGCCCCGTCGTAAACACTGAAGCTTTCTTT; D gene: .; clone size: .; J gene: TRBJ1-1; V gene: TRBV28
CDR3 protein: CASSSFFGTEAFF; CDR3 DNA: TGTGCCAGCAGCTCCTTCTTCGGGACTGAAGCTTTCTTT; D gene: .; clone size: .; J gene: TRBJ1-1; V gene: TRBV11-3
CDR3 protein: CSVEGRGLVAFF; CDR3 DNA: TGCAGCGTTGAGGGCAGGGGGCTCGTCGCTTTCTTT; D gene: TRBD1; clone size: .; J gene: TRBJ1-1; V gene: TRBV29-1
CDR3 protein: CASSLVGQYNSPLHF; CDR3 DNA: TGTGCCAGCAGCTTGGTTGGACAGTATAATTCACCCCTCCACTTT; D gene: .; clone size: .; J gene: TRBJ1-6; V gene: TRBV5-6
CDR3 protein: CASTRPGPYGYTF; CDR3 DNA: TGTGCCAGCACCAGGCCGGGGCCCTATGGCTACACCTTC; D gene: .; clone size: .; J gene: TRBJ1-2; V gene: TRBV21-1
CDR3 protein: CASIWGGPDTQYF; CDR3 DNA: TGTGCCAGCATCTGGGGGGGGCCAGATACGCAGTATTTT; D gene: .; clone size: .; J gene: TRBJ2-3; V gene: TRBV2
CDR3 protein: CASSAGTGNYGYTF; CDR3 DNA: TGTGCCAGCAGCGCCGGGACAGGCAACTATGGCTACACCTTC; D gene: TRBD1; clone size: few; J gene: TRBJ1-2; V gene: TRBV5-5
CDR3 protein: CASSLGGEWTVYGYTF; CDR3 DNA: TGTGCCAGCAGTCTCGGGGGCGAGTGGACGGTCTATGGCTACACCTTC; D gene: .; clone size: .; J gene: TRBJ1-2; V gene: TRBV28
CDR3 protein: CASSPTESEKLFF; CDR3 DNA: TGTGCCAGCAGCCCGACAGAGAGTGAAAAACTGTTTTTT; D gene: .; clone size: .; J gene: TRBJ1-4; V gene: TRBV11-2
CDR3 protein: CASSLAQYEQYF; CDR3 DNA: TGTGCCAGCAGCTTAGCCCAGTACGAGCAGTACTTC; D gene: .; clone size: .; J gene: TRBJ2-7; V gene: TRBV7-8
CDR3 protein: CASSSGDVKNIQYF; CDR3 DNA: TGTGCCAGTAGTAGCGGGGACGTAAAAAACATTCAGTACTTC; D gene: .; clone size: once; J gene: TRBJ2-4; V gene: TRBV19
CDR3 protein: CARSTGAGELFF; CDR3 DNA: TGTGCCAGAAGCACAGGGGCCGGGGAGCTGTTTTTT; D gene: TRBD1; clone size: few; J gene: TRBJ2-2; V gene: TRBV5-3
CDR3 protein: CASSGGTNEKLFF; CDR3 DNA: TGTGCCAGCTCAGGGGGCACTAATGAAAAACTGTTTTTT; D gene: TRBD1; clone size: .; J gene: TRBJ1-4; V gene: TRBV4-2
CDR3 protein: CASNSRDRTYNEQFF; CDR3 DNA: TGTGCCAGCAACTCCCGGGACAGGACCTACAATGAGCAGTTCTTC; D gene: TRBD1; clone size: once; J gene: TRBJ2-1; V gene: TRBV11-3
CDR3 protein: CASSPSGKSVTDTQYF; CDR3 DNA: TGTGCCAGCAGCCCTAGCGGGAAATCTGTCACAGATACGCAGTATTTT; D gene: TRBD2; clone size: .; J gene: TRBJ2-3; V gene: TRBV13
CDR3 protein: CASSYRDRVTDTQYF; CDR3 DNA: TGCGCCAGCAGCTACCGGGACAGGGTGACAGATACGCAGTATTTT; D gene: TRBD1; clone size: .; J gene: TRBJ2-3; V gene: TRBV5-1
CDR3 protein: CASSVRDSEAFF; CDR3 DNA: TGTGCCAGCAGCGTCCGGGACAGTGAAGCTTTCTTT; D gene: TRBD1; clone size: .; J gene: TRBJ1-1; V gene: TRBV5-8
CDR3 protein: CASSEAGTHYNEQFF; CDR3 DNA: TGTGCCAGCAGTGAAGCCGGGACTCACTACAATGAGCAGTTCTTC; D gene: .; clone size: .; J gene: TRBJ2-1; V gene: TRBV6-1
CDR3 protein: CASTGQGATGELFF; CDR3 DNA: TGTGCCAGCACAGGACAGGGGGCAACCGGGGAGCTGTTTTTT; D gene: TRBD1; clone size: .; J gene: TRBJ2-2; V gene: TRBV6-5
CDR3 protein: CASSLDRGTTNEQFF; CDR3 DNA: TGTGCCAGCAGCTTGGACAGGGGAACTACGAATGAGCAGTTCTTC; D gene: TRBD1; clone size: .; J gene: TRBJ2-1; V gene: TRBV7-6
CDR3 protein: CASSLPGLAGTYNEQFF; CDR3 DNA: TGTGCCAGCAGTTTACCGGGACTAGCGGGGACTTACAATGAGCAGTTCTTC; D gene: TRBD2; clone size: .; J gene: TRBJ2-1; V gene: TRBV28